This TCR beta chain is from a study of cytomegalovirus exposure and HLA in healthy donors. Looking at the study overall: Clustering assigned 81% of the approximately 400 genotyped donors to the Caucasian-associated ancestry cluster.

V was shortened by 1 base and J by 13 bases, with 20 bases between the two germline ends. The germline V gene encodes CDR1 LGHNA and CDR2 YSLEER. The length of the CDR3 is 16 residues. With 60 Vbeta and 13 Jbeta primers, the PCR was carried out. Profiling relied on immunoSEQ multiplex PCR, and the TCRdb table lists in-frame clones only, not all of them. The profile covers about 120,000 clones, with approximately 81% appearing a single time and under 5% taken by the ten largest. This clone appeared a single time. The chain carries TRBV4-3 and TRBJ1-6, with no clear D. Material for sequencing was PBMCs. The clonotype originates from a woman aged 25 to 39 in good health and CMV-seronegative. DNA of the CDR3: TGCGCCAGCAGCCAAGGCAATGGACCAGGTGAGGGTCCCCTCCACTTT. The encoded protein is CASSQGNGPGEGPLHF.